The 28 T cell receptor beta chains below all came from one sample that was sequenced in a study of T cell repertoires in ileal Crohn's disease. Sequenced by immunoSEQ multiplex PCR; TCRdb stores in-frame clones only, minus some. Here the sample spans approximately 30,000 clones, around 77% being singletons. Sequenced: ileal tissue. These receptors were obtained from an adult with Crohn's disease.

V gene TRBV30 combines with J gene TRBJ1-1; D call uncertain. Germline V gives CDR1 GTSNPN, CDR2 SVGIG (reference sequence). The CDR3 totals 15 residues. V was trimmed by 0 bases and J by 4 bases, leaving 15 bases between them. The CDR3 loop reads CAWSVTRVSGTEAFF. DNA for the CDR3: TGTGCCTGGAGTGTAACCCGGGTCTCGGGCACTGAAGCTTTCTTT.

The CDR3 DNA sequence: TGCGCCAGCAGCCCCATCCAGGGGCGCACGCAGTATTTT. Protein product: CASSPIQGRTQYF. The gene calls are TRBV5-1 and TRBJ2-3, with D possibly TRBD1 on 6 matching bases. Germline loops: CDR1 SGHRS, CDR2 YFSETQ. The CDR3 consists of 13 residues. The germline V and J ends were trimmed by 4 bases and 9 bases, with 15 bases remaining between them.

The chain recombines TRBV7-2 with TRBJ2-7; weak D call: TRBD2 (6 bases). V was pared by 2 bases and J by 4 bases, with 12 bases between. This CDR3 has 14 residues. The germline V gene encodes CDR1 SGHTA and CDR2 FQGNSA. The CDR3 bases are TGTGCCAGCAGCTTAATGTGGGGGAGGTACGAGCAGTACTTC. Translating gives CASSLMWGRYEQYF. The full variable domain, completed using reference TRBV7-2 and TRBJ2-7, is GAGVSQSPSNKVTEKGKDVELRCDPISGHTALYWYRQSLGQGLEFLIYFQGNSAPDKSGLPSDRFSAERTGGSVSTLTIQRTQQEDSAVYLCASSLMWGRYEQYFGPGTRLTVT.

In its sample, this clone is medium-sized. The V call is TRBV6-6, the J call TRBJ2-7; 10 nucleotides agree with TRBD2. The ends lost 2 bases at V and 4 bases at J; junction bases unmatched: 5. The CDR3 spans 15 residues. CDR1 MNHNY and CDR2 SVGAGI come from the germline V gene (reference sequence). CDR3 DNA: TGTGCCAGCAGTTACCGGGCAGCGGGAGGGTACGAGCAGTACTTC. Encoded protein: CASSYRAAGGYEQYF.

The rearrangement links TRBV15 to TRBJ1-1; tentative D call: TRBD1 (6 bases). Germline V gives CDR1 LNHNV, CDR2 YYDKDF (reference sequence). V was pared by 3 bases and J by 1 base, with 12 bases between. This CDR3 region has 15 residues. The CDR3 is CATSREKGGNTEAFF. In DNA, the CDR3 is TGTGCCACCAGCAGGGAAAAAGGGGGGAACACTGAAGCTTTCTTT.

The chain has TRBV27 and TRBJ1-2; D is perhaps TRBD1 (6 bases). Trimming removed 0 bases at V and 4 bases at J, with 12 bases between. This CDR3 contains 15 residues. Germline-derived CDR1 and CDR2 are MNHEY and SMNVEV (reference sequence). This chain's CDR3 is CASSLSRQGRYGYTF. CDR3 nucleotides: TGTGCCAGCAGTTTATCGCGGCAGGGGCGCTATGGCTACACCTTC.

This clone has more than one count but fewer than ten. The genes are TRBV5-6 and TRBJ2-3; 7 bases line up with TRBD2. The CDR3 length is 15 residues. Germline loops: CDR1 SGHDT, CDR2 YYEEEE. Trimming took 5 bases from V and 2 from J; bases not matched to a gene: 8. In nucleotides, the CDR3 is TGTGCCAGCAGGGTGGCTAGCGGAGACACAGATACGCAGTATTTT. It encodes CASRVASGDTDTQYF.

In DNA, the CDR3 is TGCGCCAGCAGCTTGGTCCCCGGACAGTCCCAAGAGACCCAGTACTTC. As protein: CASSLVPGQSQETQYF. The chain recombines TRBV5-1 with TRBJ2-5; TRBD1 is a possible D gene (6 bases). The germline V gene encodes CDR1 SGHRS and CDR2 YFSETQ. Trimming stripped 0 bases from V and 1 base from J, with 13 bases between. The length of the CDR3 is 16 residues.

This clone has a single count. This sequence joins TRBV6-5 and TRBJ1-2, with 7 bases lining up with TRBD1. The V segment lost 5 bases and the J segment 6 bases; nucleotides outside the gene matches: 12. CDR1 MNHEY and CDR2 SVGAGI come from the germline V gene. The length of the CDR3 is 15 residues. The chain's CDR3 is CASSTAGRGSHGYTF. The CDR3 nucleotides are TGTGCCAGCAGTACAGCGGGCAGGGGGTCTCATGGCTACACCTTC.

This chain links TRBV19 with TRBJ2-7; D is perhaps TRBD1 (6 bases). This CDR3 is 16 amino acids long. V lost 4 bases and J 0 bases, leaving 16 bases between the germline ends. In germline, CDR1 is LNHDA, CDR2 SQIVND (reference sequence). The DNA of the CDR3 is TGTGCCAGTAGTACTTACAACAGGGCCAGCTCCTACGAGCAGTACTTC. Its translation: CASSTYNRASSYEQYF.

This chain joins TRBV9 and TRBJ1-2; 8 positions match TRBD1. V shed 4 bases and J 1 base; nucleotides not matched to a gene: 6. This CDR3 contains 15 residues. Germline CDR1 and CDR2: SGDLS and YYNGEE. The CDR3 DNA reads TGTGCCAGCAGCCACGGACAGGGTTTTAACTATGGCTACACCTTC. Its protein is CASSHGQGFNYGYTF.

J is TRBJ1-2 and V is TRBV6-1; no clear D gene. Trimming took off 2 bases at V and 4 bases at J, with 8 bases between the two ends. The length of the CDR3 is 13 residues. Germline V lookup: CDR1 MNHNS, CDR2 SASEGT. This CDR3 reads CASSEPPGYGYTF. The CDR3 bases are TGTGCCAGCAGTGAACCCCCAGGCTATGGCTACACCTTC.

The chain employs TRBV11-2 and TRBJ2-1; 9 positions agree with TRBD2. Germline CDR1 reads SGHAT; CDR2 reads FQNNGV. J gave up 1 base and V 5 bases, and 3 bases lay outside the gene matches. The CDR3 sequence is 15 residues long. CDR3 protein: CASSIAGVSYNEQFF. CDR3 sequence (DNA): TGTGCCAGCAGCATAGCGGGAGTTTCCTACAATGAGCAGTTCTTC. Drawing the rest from reference TRBV11-2 and TRBJ2-1, the complete variable domain is EAGVAQSPRYKIIEKRQSVAFWCNPISGHATLYWYQQILGQGPKLLIQFQNNGVVDDSQLPKDRFSAERLKGVDSTLKIQPAKLEDSAVYLCASSIAGVSYNEQFFGPGTRLTVL.

The chain recombines TRBV30 with TRBJ1-4; D is unresolved. CDR1 and CDR2 from the germline V gene are GTSNPN and SVGIG (reference sequence). The CDR3 sequence is 13 residues long. V lost 1 base and J 5 bases, leaving 8 bases between the germline ends. The CDR3 nucleotides are TGTGCCTGGAGTGGCGTTGTCAATGAAAAACTGTTTTTT. This sequence encodes CAWSGVVNEKLFF.

The chain joins TRBV7-2 to TRBJ1-4; no clear D. The CDR3 is made up of 13 amino acids. Germline assignment: CDR1 SGHTA and CDR2 FQGNSA. Trimming pared 5 bases from V and 4 bases from J, leaving 8 bases between. The CDR3 coding sequence is TGTGCCAGCAGCCCCGTCCTTAATGAAAAACTGTTTTTT. It yields the protein CASSPVLNEKLFF.

V and J are TRBV25-1 and TRBJ2-7, with 13 bases fitting TRBD2. V was pared by 5 bases and J by 9 bases, with 10 bases of the junction left unmatched. The CDR3 is 15 residues long. Germline-derived CDR1 and CDR2 are MGHDK and SYGVNS. The CDR3 DNA reads as TGTGCCAGCAGTCCTACTAGCGGGAGGGCTGGGGGGCAGTACTTC. It specifies CASSPTSGRAGGQYF.

This clone was seen once. This sequence joins TRBV6-5 and TRBJ1-1; D may be TRBD1 (6 bases). Germline CDR1 and CDR2: MNHEY and SVGAGI. CDR3 length equals 15 residues. V lost 6 bases to trimming and J lost 0 bases, with 14 bases between them. The CDR3 loop is CASRRRGALNTEAFF. CDR3 nucleotide sequence: TGTGCCAGCAGACGGCGGGGGGCTTTGAACACTGAAGCTTTCTTT.

The chain combines TRBV19 with TRBJ2-1; D is ambiguous. The CDR3 is 14 residues long. Trimming stripped 5 bases from V and 0 bases from J, with 8 bases between. The germline CDR1 and CDR2 sequences are LNHDA and SQIVND (reference sequence). This chain's CDR3 is CASSLLSSYNEQFF. The CDR3 DNA sequence: TGTGCCAGTAGTCTTCTGAGCTCCTACAATGAGCAGTTCTTC.

J is TRBJ2-7 and V is TRBV7-9, with TRBD1 as a possible D gene (6 bases). There are 15 residues in the CDR3. The germline gives CDR1 SEHNR, CDR2 FQNEAQ (reference sequence). Between the trimmed V and J ends, which lost 0 bases and 6 bases, there was a span of 15 bases. The CDR3 sequence: CASSLATGGGGEQYF. The CDR3 DNA reads TGTGCCAGCAGCTTAGCGACAGGAGGCGGTGGCGAGCAGTACTTC.

The chain is built from TRBV29-1 and TRBJ1-1; D may be TRBD1 (5 bases). Trimming stripped 7 bases from V and 1 base from J, with 13 bases between. The CDR3 is 13 amino acids. Germline V lookup: CDR1 SQVTM, CDR2 ANQGSEA. CDR3: CSAARTQNTEAFF. The CDR3 DNA reads TGCAGCGCTGCGCGGACACAGAACACTGAAGCTTTCTTT.

This clone turned up a few times. J is TRBJ2-7 and V is TRBV30; D gene ambiguous. The CDR3 extends over 12 amino acids. V lost 0 bases and J lost 2, with 5 bases in between. The germline V gene has CDR1 GTSNPN and CDR2 SVGIG (reference sequence). The CDR3 DNA reads as TGTGCCTGGAGTGTCAAAACCTACGAGCAGTACTTC. Translation: CAWSVKTYEQYF.

V usage is TRBV6-1 and J usage is TRBJ2-1; D possibly corresponds to TRBD2 (6 bases). The CDR3 spans 17 residues. Germline values: CDR1 MNHNS, CDR2 SASEGT. Trimming cost V 1 base and J 6 bases, with 19 bases left between them. The CDR3 loop reads CASSEVVRTRRGNEQFF. The CDR3 nucleotides read TGTGCCAGCAGTGAAGTGGTACGGACAAGGAGGGGCAATGAGCAGTTCTTC.

The chain recombines TRBV18 with TRBJ1-1; D might be TRBD1 (5 bases). CDR3 length: 14 amino acids. The V end was cut by 4 bases, the J end by 2 bases, with 11 bases between. CDR1 and CDR2 (germline): KGHSH, LQKENI. Here the CDR3 DNA reads TGTGCCAGCTCACTTCAGACAGCCAACACTGAAGCTTTCTTT. Residues: CASSLQTANTEAFF.

CDR3 protein: CASSFPGGPQFF. The CDR3 coding sequence is TGTGCCAGCAGCTTCCCGGGAGGGCCACAGTTCTTC. The genes are TRBV13 and TRBJ2-1; 8 bases fit TRBD2. The CDR3 extends over 12 amino acids. Trimming took 3 bases from V and 13 from J; bases not matched to a gene: 5. Germline CDR1 reads PRHDT; CDR2 reads FYEKMQ (reference sequence).

V gene TRBV5-6 combines with J gene TRBJ2-7; 12 bases align to TRBD1. Germline CDR1 SGHDT, CDR2 YYEEEE. CDR3 length equals 14 residues. Trimming removed 7 bases from V and 6 bases from J; junction bases left unmatched: 8. The CDR3 region is CASQGDRGRGEQYF. CDR3 in DNA: TGTGCCAGCCAAGGGGACAGGGGGCGCGGCGAGCAGTACTTC.

This rearrangement joins TRBV10-3 to TRBJ2-3, with D perhaps matching TRBD2 (6 bases). The V gene lost 0 bases and the J gene lost 4 bases, with 26 bases spanning the gap. In germline, CDR1 is ENHRY, CDR2 SYGVKD. This CDR3 has 20 amino acids. The CDR3 bases are TGTGCCATCAGTGAGTCGAAAAGCCAGAGGGCAACAGGCGGGGCAGATACGCAGTATTTT. This codes for CAISESKSQRATGGADTQYF.

The V call is TRBV19, the J call TRBJ2-7, with TRBD2 matching over 7 bases. The germline gives CDR1 LNHDA, CDR2 SQIVND (reference sequence). Trimming at V came to 5 bases and at J to 6 bases, leaving 7 bases not matched to a gene. The CDR3 length is 13 residues. DNA for the CDR3: TGTGCCAGTAGTGTGCGGGAGAGGGGCGAGCAGTACTTC. Its translation: CASSVRERGEQYF.

In DNA, the CDR3 is TGTGCCAGCAGCTTAGAGCTAGCGGGGTACAATGAGCAGTTCTTC. Amino acids: CASSLELAGYNEQFF. The rearrangement uses TRBV11-2 and TRBJ2-1; TRBD2 agrees at 9 bases. Germline assignment: CDR1 SGHAT and CDR2 FQNNGV. The CDR3 has 15 residues. J lost 4 bases, V lost 0 bases, and 1 base had no gene match. The variable domain in full, completed from reference TRBV11-2 and TRBJ2-1, reads EAGVAQSPRYKIIEKRQSVAFWCNPISGHATLYWYQQILGQGPKLLIQFQNNGVVDDSQLPKDRFSAERLKGVDSTLKIQPAKLEDSAVYLCASSLELAGYNEQFFGPGTRLTVL.